Reported below is one T cell receptor (beta chain). What it binds is not known. Trimming stripped 5 bases from V and 6 bases from J, with 8 bases between. This CDR3 has 13 residues. The source of the sample is a study of T cell responses to AZD1222 COVID-19 vaccine. Notes on the study in general: Epitopes outside B.1.351 and B.1.1.7 mutated regions reportedly drew nearly half of spike TCRs. Donor demographics were predominantly white British with a female majority; clonal diversity may be underestimated. The number of AZD1222 recipients seropositive at baseline was only 6 or 7. Only after the peak T cell response were repertoires sampled.

Here immunoSEQ multiplex PCR was the method, and the copy in TCRdb shows in-frame clones only, minus some. Of 120,000 or so clones in the sample, around 87% were seen once. This specimen consisted of peripheral blood, obtained 28 days after the second AZD1222 dose. This clonotype was obtained from an adult who received the AZD1222 COVID-19 vaccine. The chain has TRBV12-3 or TRBV12-4 and TRBJ1-6; D unclear. CDR3 residues: CASSLYFNSPLHF. The DNA for the CDR3 is TGTGCCAGCAGTCTTTATTTTAATTCACCCCTCCACTTT.